The clone carrying this TCR beta chain was recorded a few times. The CDR3 runs 14 residues. V gave up 2 bases and J gave up 3 bases, with 11 bases separating them. CDR1 is SGHNT, CDR2 YYREEE, per germline (reference sequence). The data stem from a study of blood T cell repertoires in COVID-19. TCRdb's table, derived via immunoSEQ multiplex PCR, lists solely in-frame clones and lacks some. The table shows roughly 90,000 clones, with roughly 78% occurring only once. The V and J genes are TRBV5-4 and TRBJ2-5; TRBD2 might be the D (5 bases). The sequenced sample was peripheral blood. The receptor's source is a woman aged 65 to 85 with acute or convalescent COVID-19. CDR3 in amino acids: CASSLPGKKETQYF. The CDR3 DNA reads as TGTGCCAGCAGCTTACCGGGGAAGAAAGAGACCCAGTACTTC.